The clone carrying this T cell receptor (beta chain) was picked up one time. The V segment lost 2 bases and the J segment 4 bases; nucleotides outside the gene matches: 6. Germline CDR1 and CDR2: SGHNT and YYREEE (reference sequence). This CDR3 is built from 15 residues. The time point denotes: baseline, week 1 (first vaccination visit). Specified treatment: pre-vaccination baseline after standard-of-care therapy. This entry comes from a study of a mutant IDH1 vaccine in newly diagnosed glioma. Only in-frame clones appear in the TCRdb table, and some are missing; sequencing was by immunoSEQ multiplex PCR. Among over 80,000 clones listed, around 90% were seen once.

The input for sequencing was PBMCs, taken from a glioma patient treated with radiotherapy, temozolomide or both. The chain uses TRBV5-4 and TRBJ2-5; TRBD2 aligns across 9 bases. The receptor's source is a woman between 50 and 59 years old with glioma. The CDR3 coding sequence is TGTGCCAGCAGCTTTGGGCGGGAGGGTCGAGAGACCCAGTACTTC. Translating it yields CASSFGREGRETQYF.